This T cell receptor (beta chain) originates from a study of T cells in Graves' hyperthyroidism and ophthalmopathy. Overall study findings and caveats: Within blood appeared most thyroid clonotypes that had expanded above 0.001.

RNA transcripts were the template for amplifying TCR beta CDR3 regions. The TCR CDR3 was amplified in a first-round RT-PCR using the HTBI primer set. TCRdb recomputed calls from the multiplex PCR reads with MiXCR, one row per CDR3 protein. The sample lists about 500,000 distinct CDR3 sequences, approximately 15% seen once, with 15% to 20% in the top ten. Diagnostic assessment was based on clinical symptoms, serum thyroxine and TRAb, thyroid ultrasound and orbital computed tomography. This clonotype was observed a few times. As yet, its antigen is unknown. With V trimmed by 8 bases and J by 7 bases, 2 bases remained unmatched. This CDR3 is built from 12 residues. From germline, CDR1 is ENHRY and CDR2 SYGVKD.

This sequence originates from a young woman with Graves' hyperthyroidism. The chain employs TRBV10-3 and TRBJ1-2, with TRBD1 identical over 12 bases. Sequenced material: blood. The DNA for the CDR3 is TGTGCCATCGGGACAGGGGGCGTTGGCTACACCTTC. Translation: CAIGTGGVGYTF.